The subject of this entry is one T cell receptor beta chain. Its antigen is unknown. The data were obtained in a study of T cell clones after liver transplantation. Across the whole study: Apart from three HCV-positive recipients, transplants were for non-autoimmune, non-viral reasons.

Clones were sequenced by immunoSEQ multiplex PCR, and TCRdb holds only the in-frame ones, with some missing. The profile shows around 71,000 clones, around 80% of them singletons. Study observations and caveats: Donor-reactive sequences fell more than third party-reactive ones, suggesting partial deletion.

Per germline, CDR1 MNHEY and CDR2 SVGAGI. Trimming stripped 5 bases from V and 2 bases from J, with 9 bases between. There are 14 residues in the CDR3. The TCR comes from a human patient who received a liver transplant. Among the T cells, some may be from the graft donor. The specimen was CD4+ T cells from blood, collected 12 months after liver transplant. The V and J genes are TRBV6-5 and TRBJ2-2, with D maybe TRBD2 (6 bases). DNA of the CDR3: TGTGCCAGCAGTAACGGGAGAAACACCGGGGAGCTGTTTTTT. Protein sequence: CASSNGRNTGELFF.